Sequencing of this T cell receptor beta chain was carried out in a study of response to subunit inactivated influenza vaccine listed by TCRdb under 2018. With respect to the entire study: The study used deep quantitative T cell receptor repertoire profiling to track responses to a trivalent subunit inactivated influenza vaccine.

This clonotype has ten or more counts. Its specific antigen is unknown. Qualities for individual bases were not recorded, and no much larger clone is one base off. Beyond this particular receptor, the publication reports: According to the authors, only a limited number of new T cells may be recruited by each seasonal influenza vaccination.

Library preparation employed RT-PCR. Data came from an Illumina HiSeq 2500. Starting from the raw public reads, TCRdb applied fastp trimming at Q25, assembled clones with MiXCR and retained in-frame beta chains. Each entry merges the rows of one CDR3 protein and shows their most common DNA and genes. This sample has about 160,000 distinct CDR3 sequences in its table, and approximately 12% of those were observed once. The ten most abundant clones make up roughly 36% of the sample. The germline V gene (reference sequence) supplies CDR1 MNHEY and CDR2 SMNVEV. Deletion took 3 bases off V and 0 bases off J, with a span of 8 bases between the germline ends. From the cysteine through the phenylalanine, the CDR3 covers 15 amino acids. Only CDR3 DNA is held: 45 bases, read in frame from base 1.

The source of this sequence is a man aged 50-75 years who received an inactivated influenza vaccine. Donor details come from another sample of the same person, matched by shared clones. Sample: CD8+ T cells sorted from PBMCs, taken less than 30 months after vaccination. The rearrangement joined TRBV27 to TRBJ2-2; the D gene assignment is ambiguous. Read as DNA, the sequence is TGTGCCAGCAGTTTGAGTCTATCGAACACCGGGGAGCTGTTTTTT. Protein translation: CASSLSLSNTGELFF.